This T cell receptor beta chain was profiled in a study of OX40 agonist ivuxolimab in advanced cancers. About the investigation overall: The costimulatory receptor OX40 (CD134) was targeted by ivuxolimab, a fully human IgG2 agonistic monoclonal antibody. The purpose of peripheral TCRbeta sequencing was to test whether ivuxolimab changed TCR sequence diversity and led to clonal T-cell expansion. Among the 52 dose-escalation patients, approximately 20 had hepatocellular carcinoma, 15 melanoma, 9 renal cell carcinoma and 9 head and neck cancer. Intravenous ivuxolimab was administered to patients every 2 weeks at six dose levels: 0.01, 0.1, 0.3, 1.5, 3 and 10 mg/kg. In the dose-escalation cohort, 82.7% of patients were male, and the mean age was roughly 60 years, with a range of 23 to 79. Patients were allowed to have had prior anti-PD-1, anti-PD-L1 or anti-CTLA-4 therapy, and approximately 37% of the dose-escalation patients had been treated with checkpoint inhibitors. Partial responses were achieved by three dose-escalation patients, of whom one had hepatocellular carcinoma and two had cutaneous melanoma. The paper describes the monotherapy dose-escalation part (N ≈ 49 patients) of the phase I trial of ivuxolimab.

Here is what the overall study found, with its caveats: Low levels of normalized T-cell clonal expansion were also seen in some patients who did not respond. Antigen specificity was not determined for the clonally expanded peripheral T cells. In the 0.1-3.0 mg/kg groups, partial responders had among the lowest normalized peripheral clonal expansion, particularly in CD8+ T cells. At doses of 0.1 to 3.0 mg/kg, clonal expansion of both CD4+ and CD8+ T cells in blood was seen between baseline and week 6. On average, CD8+ T cells showed more expanded clones than CD4+ T cells after ivuxolimab.

A word on this clone: The clone's antigen remains unknown. Per-base quality was not reported, and no clone a single base away is much larger than it.

Patients with autoimmune disease history or receiving systemic immunosuppression were excluded from the trial. In every dose cohort, peripheral blood was drawn for TCR sequencing at baseline, cycle 4 day 1, and cycle 7 day 1. The samples were taken from a phase I, first-in-human, multicenter, open-label dose-escalation trial of ivuxolimab. The trial enrolled adults with locally advanced or metastatic head and neck squamous cell, hepatocellular, melanoma or renal cell carcinoma. Before TCR sequencing, CD4+ T cells and CD8+ T cells were sorted from peripheral blood as separate populations. Genomic DNA was isolated from the sorted cells so that the TCRbeta CDR3 region could be sequenced. TCRbeta CDR3 regions were sequenced using the immunoSEQ Assay. Imported from immuneACCESS, the table was reduced by TCRdb to in-frame sequences with V and J called. These copies leave out some clones; in studies compared against another copy, an unresolved V gene accounts for under half, and the cause of the remainder is not known. This sample lists about 75,000 clones; 85% were detected once. The ten biggest clones cover under 20% of the sample.

Source: CD4+ or CD8+ T cells sorted from blood, taken in a trial of the OX40 agonist ivuxolimab. The TCR originated in an adult with an advanced solid tumor such as melanoma, head and neck, liver or kidney cancer.

The CDR3 reads as follows: CASSYLQTTGELFF. The nucleotide sequence is given as TGTGCCAGCAGTTACCTACAGACAACCGGGGAGCTGTTTTTT. The chain is assembled from TRBV6-5 and TRBJ2-2; no D gene call is confident. From the cysteine up to the phenylalanine, the CDR3 has a length of 14 residues. The kept DNA is CDR3 alone, 42 bases in frame from the first base. Trimming at the junction amounts to 2 bases on V and 5 bases on J, and the germline ends lie 9 bases apart. CDR1 and CDR2, looked up from the germline V gene, are MNHEY and SVGAGI.